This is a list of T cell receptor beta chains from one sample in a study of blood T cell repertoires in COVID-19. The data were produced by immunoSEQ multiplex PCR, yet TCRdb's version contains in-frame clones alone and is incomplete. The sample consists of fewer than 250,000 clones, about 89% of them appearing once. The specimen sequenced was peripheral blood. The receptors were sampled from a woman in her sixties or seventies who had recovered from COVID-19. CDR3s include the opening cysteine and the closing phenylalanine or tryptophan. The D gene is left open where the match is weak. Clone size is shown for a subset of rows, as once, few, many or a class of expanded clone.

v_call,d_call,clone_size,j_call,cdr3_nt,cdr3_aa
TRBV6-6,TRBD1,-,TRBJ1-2,TGTGCCAGCTGTCTATTTCGTAGGACAGGGGCCGACGTGTCCGCGTCCTATGGCTACACCTTC,CASCLFRRTGADVSASYGYTF
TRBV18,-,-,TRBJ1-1,TGTGCCAGCTCACCTACCGACAGTGGGACTGAAGCTTTCTTT,CASSPTDSGTEAFF
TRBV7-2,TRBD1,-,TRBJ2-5,TGTGCCAGCAGCTTAGCGGCGTTAGGACAGGGAGAGACCCAGTACTTC,CASSLAALGQGETQYF
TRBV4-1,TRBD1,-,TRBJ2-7,TGCGCCAGCAGCCAGGGACAGGGTAAGAGCTCCTACGAGCAGTACTTC,CASSQGQGKSSYEQYF
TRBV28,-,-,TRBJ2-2,TGTGCCAGCAGGAACAGCGGCAACACCGGGGAGCTGTTTTTT,CASRNSGNTGELFF
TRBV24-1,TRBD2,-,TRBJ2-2,TGTGCCACCAGTGATTTGGTACTAGCGGGGAACACCGGGGAGCTGTTTTTT,CATSDLVLAGNTGELFF
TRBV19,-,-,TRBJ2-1,TGTGCCAGTAGTATAGACGGGGTGAACTCCTACAATGAGCAGTTCTTC,CASSIDGVNSYNEQFF
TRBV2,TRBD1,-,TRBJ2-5,TGTGCCAGCAGTACAGGGGAGCGAGAGACCCAGTACTTC,CASSTGERETQYF
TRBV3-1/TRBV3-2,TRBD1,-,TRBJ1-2,TGTGCCAGCAGCCCGCTATTTGGACAGGGACTCGGGGGTAACTATGGCTACACCTTC,CASSPLFGQGLGGNYGYTF
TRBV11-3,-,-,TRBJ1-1,TGTGCCAGCAGCTTAGTCAAGAACACTGAAGCTTTCTTT,CASSLVKNTEAFF
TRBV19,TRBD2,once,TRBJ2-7,TGTGCCAGTAGTATAGAAGCGGGGGGGCTCGAGCAGTACTTC,CASSIEAGGLEQYF